Reported below is one T cell receptor (beta chain). Its specificity is unknown. This entry belongs to a study of cytomegalovirus exposure and HLA in healthy donors. Study findings and constraints: As a later analysis showed, a missense DCLRE1C variant was linked to trimming of TCR beta V- and J-genes. The availability of immune exposure information extended only to CMV serostatus.

CDR1 SGHNT and CDR2 YYREEE come from the germline V gene (reference sequence). V lost 4 bases to trimming and J lost 2 bases, with 12 bases between them. The CDR3 runs to 15 residues. The PCR made use of 60 Vbeta and 13 Jbeta primers. Clones were sequenced by immunoSEQ multiplex PCR, and TCRdb holds only the in-frame ones, with some missing. In the table there are approximately 220,000 clones, 60% to 80% of which are singletons. The sample comprised PBMCs. The TCR comes from a man between 18 and 29 years old in good health and CMV-seronegative. The V and J genes are TRBV5-4 and TRBJ2-2; tentative D call: TRBD2 (6 bases). The CDR3 sequence is CASSLAGNNTGELFF. The CDR3 DNA reads TGTGCCAGCAGCCTCGCGGGGAATAACACCGGGGAGCTGTTTTTT.